The 6 T cell receptor beta chains below come from one sample, sequenced in a study of graft-versus-host responses after intestinal transplantation. The antigens for these receptors are not known. The method was immunoSEQ multiplex PCR; TCRdb's version includes in-frame clones alone and lacks a portion of them. Counted here are around 100,000 clones, 90% to 95% occurring once; the ten biggest clones make up approximately 0.25%. The specimen comprised unstimulated CD4+ T cells sorted from spleen or lymph node cells, sampled before transplant. The receptors stem from a human donor who was the organ donor for an intestinal transplant.

V is TRBV9 and J is TRBJ1-3, with 8 bases identical to TRBD1. The germline V gene encodes CDR1 SGDLS and CDR2 YYNGEE. With 3 bases clipped from V and 4 bases from J, the junction kept 3 bases outside the gene matches. This CDR3 comprises 14 residues. CDR3 bases: TGTGCCAGCAGCGACCGGGACAGGGGAAACACCATATATTTT. Translated, it gives CASSDRDRGNTIYF.

The chain recombines TRBV28 with TRBJ2-7, with no clear D. There are 14 residues in the CDR3. Germline V CDR1 and CDR2: MDHEN, SYDVKM. With 4 bases removed from V and 0 bases from J, the gap between germline ends came to 10 bases. The CDR3 coding sequence is TGTGCCAGCAGTTGGGCGACGATCTCCTACGAGCAGTACTTC. Translating gives CASSWATISYEQYF.

The chain links TRBV5-5 to TRBJ2-7, with a tentative D call TRBD2 (6 bases). The germline gives CDR1 SGHKS, CDR2 YYEKEE (reference sequence). V shed 4 bases and J shed 3 bases, with 11 bases lying between them. The CDR3 runs to 13 residues. The CDR3 loop reads CASSQEEGYEQYF. CDR3 sequence (DNA): TGTGCCAGCAGCCAAGAGGAGGGCTACGAGCAGTACTTC. The variable domain in full, completed from reference TRBV5-5 and TRBJ2-7, reads DAGVTQSPTHLIKTRGQQVTLRCSPISGHKSVSWYQQVLGQGPQFIFQYYEKEERGRGNFPDRFSARQFPNYSSELNVNALLLGDSALYLCASSQEEGYEQYFGPGTRLTVT.

The rearrangement joins TRBV4-3 to TRBJ2-4, with a possible D match to TRBD2 (6 bases). CDR3 length equals 17 residues. Germline values: CDR1 LGHNA, CDR2 YSLEER. With 0 bases removed from V and 0 bases from J, the gap between germline ends came to 12 bases. The CDR3 loop reads CASSQDMTGLAKNIQYF. The CDR3 region has the DNA TGCGCCAGCAGCCAAGATATGACGGGACTAGCCAAAAACATTCAGTACTTC.

The chain joins TRBV9 to TRBJ2-3; TRBD2 agrees at 11 bases. CDR1 is SGDLS, CDR2 YYNGEE, per germline. This CDR3 comprises 18 residues. The junction had 12 bases not matched to a gene; V was cut back by 2 bases and J by 4 bases. Written as DNA, the CDR3 is TGTGCCAGCAGCGTGGGGCTAGCGGGGGGTACCCAGGCAGATACGCAGTATTTT. Protein: CASSVGLAGGTQADTQYF. The variable domain in full, completed from reference TRBV9 and TRBJ2-3, reads DSGVTQTPKHLITATGQRVTLRCSPRSGDLSVYWYQQSLDQGLQFLIQYYNGEERAKGNILERFSAQQFPDLHSELNLSSLELGDSALYFCASSVGLAGGTQADTQYFGPGTRLTVL.

The CDR3 DNA reads as TGTGCCAGCAGTCCCCAGACCTCAACGTACCAAGAGACCCAGTACTTC. Its translation: CASSPQTSTYQETQYF. The chain has TRBV28 and TRBJ2-5, with no clear D. Trimming shortened V by 5 bases and J by 0 bases, and 16 bases separated the two germline ends. CDR3 length: 16 residues. CDR1 is MDHEN and CDR2 is SYDVKM in the germline V gene.